One sample yielded the 12 T cell receptor beta chains listed below, sequenced in a study of shared clonotypes between healthy human individuals. Naive CD8 cells were CD45RO-negative, positively selected for CCR7, excluding terminally differentiated effector memory CD45RA+ cells. Sequencing was performed with immunoSEQ multiplex PCR; in TCRdb, only in-frame clones are kept and a portion is missing. This sample yields about 2.1 million clones, of which 85% to 95% are seen a single time; approximately 1.7% belongs to the top ten. Sequenced input: naive CD8+ T cells from PBMCs. The receptors shown here come from a man between 18 and 35 years old in good health. Some clones in this sample may be carry-over from other donors' samples.

V usage is TRBV11-2 and J usage is TRBJ2-1; perhaps D is TRBD1 or TRBD2 (5 bases each). Germline CDR1 and CDR2: SGHAT and FQNNGV. Deletions cut 5 bases from V and 8 bases from J, with 10 bases between. The CDR3 sequence is 12 residues long. Here the CDR3 DNA reads TGTGCCAGCAGCCAAGGGGAGCATGAGCAGTTCTTC. Residues: CASSQGEHEQFF.

The V call is TRBV11-2, the J call TRBJ1-3, with TRBD1 identical over 9 bases. Trimming removed 4 bases from V and 3 bases from J; junction bases left unmatched: 7. Germline-derived CDR1 and CDR2 are SGHAT and FQNNGV. The CDR3 extends over 16 amino acids. The CDR3: CASSSRDRGYGNTIYF. The CDR3 nucleotides read TGTGCCAGCAGCTCCAGAGACAGGGGGTATGGAAACACCATATATTTT. Full variable domain (rest looked up from reference TRBV11-2 and TRBJ1-3): EAGVAQSPRYKIIEKRQSVAFWCNPISGHATLYWYQQILGQGPKLLIQFQNNGVVDDSQLPKDRFSAERLKGVDSTLKIQPAKLEDSAVYLCASSSRDRGYGNTIYFGEGSWLTVV.

The V gene is TRBV7-9, the J gene TRBJ2-7; D is undetermined. Trimming cost V 4 bases and J 0 bases, with 13 bases left between them. The length of the CDR3 is 15 residues. Germline assignment: CDR1 SEHNR and CDR2 FQNEAQ (reference sequence). The CDR3 region has the DNA TGTGCCAGCAGCTCCCGAGATTCGATCTCCTACGAGCAGTACTTC. This sequence encodes CASSSRDSISYEQYF. The variable domain in full, with the rest retrieved from reference TRBV7-9 and TRBJ2-7, is DTGVSQNPRHKITKRGQNVTFRCDPISEHNRLYWYRQTLGQGPEFLTYFQNEAQLEKSRLLSDRFSAERPKGSFSTLEIQRTEQGDSAMYLCASSSRDSISYEQYFGPGTRLTVT.

This clone was counted once. The V and J genes are TRBV7-9 and TRBJ1-1; 8 nucleotides match TRBD1. V was pared by 11 bases and J by 6 bases, with 8 bases of the junction left unmatched. Germline assignment: CDR1 SEHNR and CDR2 FQNEAQ (reference sequence). The CDR3 extends over 12 amino acids. The DNA of the CDR3 is TGTGCCGGAAGACAGGGGAATGCTGAAGCTTTCTTT. Translation: CAGRQGNAEAFF.

The CDR3 spells CASSLANIQLQQETQYF. CDR3 DNA: TGCGCCAGCAGCTTGGCCAATATTCAACTACAGCAAGAGACCCAGTACTTC. The V call is TRBV5-1, the J call TRBJ2-5; D ambiguous. This CDR3 region has 17 residues. Trimming cost V 0 bases and J 2 bases, with 17 bases left between them. The germline V gene has CDR1 SGHRS and CDR2 YFSETQ.

This chain uses TRBV4-1 with TRBJ2-3; D perhaps matches TRBD2 (6 bases). The V gene's germline CDR1 is MGHRA and CDR2 YSYEKL. CDR3 size: 14 residues. Trimming removed 0 bases from V and 5 bases from J, with 9 bases in between. The CDR3 loop is CASSQDPGGDTQYF. As DNA, the CDR3 is TGCGCCAGCAGCCAAGACCCCGGGGGAGATACGCAGTATTTT.

In this sample, this clone turned up once. The chain links TRBV27 to TRBJ2-7; 11 nucleotides match TRBD2. V trimming: 4 bases; J trimming: 6 bases; junction bases outside the gene matches: 11. Germline-derived CDR1 and CDR2 are MNHEY and SMNVEV (reference sequence). The CDR3 consists of 16 residues. The CDR3 sequence is CASSSEGLAGQTEQYF. The CDR3 DNA reads TGTGCCAGCAGTTCGGAAGGACTAGCGGGCCAGACCGAGCAGTACTTC.

Note on this clone: The sample carries other DNA sequences with the same CDR3. The J gene is TRBJ2-2, the V gene TRBV6-5; 9 bases map to TRBD1. The CDR3 has 15 residues. V lost 0 bases, J lost 5 bases, and 1 base stayed unmatched. Germline CDR1 MNHEY, CDR2 SVGAGI. CDR3: CASSYSGQGTGELFF. In DNA form, the CDR3 reads TGTGCCAGCAGTTACTCAGGACAGGGGACCGGGGAGCTGTTTTTT.

The chain is built from TRBV7-3 and TRBJ2-7; either TRBD1 or TRBD2 may supply D (5 bases each). Between the trimmed V and J ends, which lost 2 bases and 5 bases, there was a span of 13 bases. This CDR3 region has 14 residues. CDR1 and CDR2 from the germline V gene are SGHTA and FQGTGA. CDR3 protein: CASSLGGYTDEQYF. In DNA, the CDR3 is TGTGCCAGCAGCTTAGGGGGTTATACGGACGAGCAGTACTTC.

J is TRBJ2-6 and V is TRBV27; D remains ambiguous. The germline V gene has CDR1 MNHEY and CDR2 SMNVEV (reference sequence). With 5 bases removed from V and 0 bases from J, the gap between germline ends came to 8 bases. The length of the CDR3 is 15 residues. The CDR3 DNA is TGTGCCAGCAGTCCCTCAACCTCTGGGGCCAACGTCCTGACTTTC. Translating it yields CASSPSTSGANVLTF.

The V gene is TRBV6-4, the J gene TRBJ2-3; 9 bases map to TRBD1. CDR3 size: 16 residues. Germline V CDR1 and CDR2: MRHNA, SNTAGT. Trimming at V came to 3 bases and at J to 0 bases, leaving 4 bases not matched to a gene. CDR3 region: CASSENRGLSTDTQYF. The CDR3 DNA is TGTGCCAGCAGTGAAAACAGGGGGCTCAGCACAGATACGCAGTATTTT.

The rearrangement uses TRBV14 and TRBJ2-7; D perhaps matches TRBD1 (6 bases). The germline gives CDR1 SGHDN, CDR2 FVKESK. This CDR3 region has 14 residues. V gave up 3 bases and J gave up 5 bases, with 14 bases separating them. CDR3 in amino acids: CASSQPGESHEQYF. The CDR3 DNA reads TGTGCCAGCAGCCAGCCAGGGGAGAGTCACGAGCAGTACTTC.